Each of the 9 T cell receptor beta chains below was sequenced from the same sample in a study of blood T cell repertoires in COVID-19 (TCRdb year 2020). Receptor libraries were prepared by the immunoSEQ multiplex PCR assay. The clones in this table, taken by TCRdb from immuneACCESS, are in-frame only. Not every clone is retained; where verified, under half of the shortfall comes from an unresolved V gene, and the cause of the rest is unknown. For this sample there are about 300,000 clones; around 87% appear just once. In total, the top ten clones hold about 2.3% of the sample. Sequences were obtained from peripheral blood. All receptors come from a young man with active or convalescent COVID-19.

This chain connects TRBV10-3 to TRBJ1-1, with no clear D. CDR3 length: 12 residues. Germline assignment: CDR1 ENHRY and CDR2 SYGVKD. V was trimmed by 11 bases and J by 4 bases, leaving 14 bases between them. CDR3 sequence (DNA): TGTGCCGTATCGGACGCGGGCACTGAAGCTTTCTTT. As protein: CAVSDAGTEAFF.

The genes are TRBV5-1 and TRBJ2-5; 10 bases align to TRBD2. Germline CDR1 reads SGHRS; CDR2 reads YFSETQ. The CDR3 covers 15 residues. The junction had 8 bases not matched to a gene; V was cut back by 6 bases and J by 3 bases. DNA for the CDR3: TGCGCCAGCACCTCACGGACTAGCGGTGAAGAGACCCAGTACTTC. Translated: CASTSRTSGEETQYF.

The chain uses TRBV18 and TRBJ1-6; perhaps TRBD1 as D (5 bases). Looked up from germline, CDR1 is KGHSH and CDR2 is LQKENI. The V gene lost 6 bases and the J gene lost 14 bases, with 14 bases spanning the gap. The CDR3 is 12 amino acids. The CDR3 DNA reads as TGTGCCAGCTCTCCAGACAGTGGGTCCCTCCACTTT. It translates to CASSPDSGSLHF. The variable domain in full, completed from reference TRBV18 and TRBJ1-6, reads NAGVMQNPRHLVRRRGQEARLRCSPMKGHSHVYWYRQLPEEGLKFMVYLQKENIIDESGMPKERFSAEFPKEGPSILRIQQVVRGDSAAYFCASSPDSGSLHFGNGTRLTVT.

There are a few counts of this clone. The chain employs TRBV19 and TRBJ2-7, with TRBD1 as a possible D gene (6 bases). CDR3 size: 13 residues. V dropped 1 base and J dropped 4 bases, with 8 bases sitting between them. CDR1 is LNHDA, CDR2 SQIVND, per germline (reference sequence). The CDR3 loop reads CASSIGGHYEQYF. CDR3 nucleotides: TGTGCCAGTAGTATAGGGGGACATTACGAGCAGTACTTC.

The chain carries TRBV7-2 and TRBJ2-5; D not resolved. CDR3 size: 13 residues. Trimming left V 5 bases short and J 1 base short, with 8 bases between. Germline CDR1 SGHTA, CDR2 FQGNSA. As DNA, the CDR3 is TGTGCCAGCAGCCGAAGAGTCCAAGAGACCCAGTACTTC. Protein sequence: CASSRRVQETQYF. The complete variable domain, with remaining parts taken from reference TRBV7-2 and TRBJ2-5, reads GAGVSQSPSNKVTEKGKDVELRCDPISGHTALYWYRQSLGQGLEFLIYFQGNSAPDKSGLPSDRFSAERTGGSVSTLTIQRTQQEDSAVYLCASSRRVQETQYFGPGTRLLVL.

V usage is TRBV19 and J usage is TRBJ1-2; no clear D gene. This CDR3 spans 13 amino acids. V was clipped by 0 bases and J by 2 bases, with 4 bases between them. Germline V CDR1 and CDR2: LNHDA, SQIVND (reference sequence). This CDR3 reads CASSIERNYGYTF. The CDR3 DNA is TGTGCCAGTAGTATAGAACGGAACTATGGCTACACCTTC.

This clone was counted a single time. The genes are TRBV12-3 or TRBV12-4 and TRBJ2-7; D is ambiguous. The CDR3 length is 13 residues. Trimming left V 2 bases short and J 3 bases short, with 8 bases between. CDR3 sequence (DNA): TGTGCCAGCAGTTTATACCTCTACTACGAGCAGTACTTC. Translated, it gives CASSLYLYYEQYF.

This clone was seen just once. CDR3 in amino acids: CASSMGRTGAGEKLFF. DNA for the CDR3: TGTGCCAGTAGTATGGGCCGGACAGGGGCAGGTGAAAAACTGTTTTTT. The V and J genes are TRBV19 and TRBJ1-4; 9 bases agree with TRBD1. Unmatched junction bases numbered 9, after V lost 3 bases and J lost 7 bases. The germline V gene encodes CDR1 LNHDA and CDR2 SQIVND (reference sequence). The CDR3 contains 16 residues.

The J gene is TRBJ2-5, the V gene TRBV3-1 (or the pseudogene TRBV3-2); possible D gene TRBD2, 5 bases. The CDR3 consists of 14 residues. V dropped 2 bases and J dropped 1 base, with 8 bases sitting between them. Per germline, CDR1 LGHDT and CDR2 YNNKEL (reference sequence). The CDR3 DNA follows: TGTGCCAGCAGCCAACCCCGGGGCCAAGAGACCCAGTACTTC. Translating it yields CASSQPRGQETQYF.